This T cell receptor beta chain came from a study of blood T cells in healthy people across ages. Study information: About one barcoded beta molecule per two T cells came from capture by template switching.

Primed by a sample-barcoded 5' primer and a J-beta primer mix, a second PCR proceeded for about 6 to 11 cycles. Using its own MiXCR run on the 5' RACE reads, TCRdb lists one record per CDR3 protein. The table has about 940,000 distinct CDR3 sequences, about 44% seen once. Trimming removed 7 bases at V and 5 bases at J, with 14 bases between. The V gene's germline CDR1 is LGHNT and CDR2 FRNRAP. CDR3 length equals 13 residues. This chain links TRBV12-5 with TRBJ2-5; a weak D match, TRBD1 (6 bases). The TCR comes from a man younger than 40 in good health. Sequenced: blood. CDR3 sequence: CASEAGEMETQYF. The CDR3, as DNA: TGTGCTAGTGAAGCAGGGGAAATGGAGACCCAGTACTTC.